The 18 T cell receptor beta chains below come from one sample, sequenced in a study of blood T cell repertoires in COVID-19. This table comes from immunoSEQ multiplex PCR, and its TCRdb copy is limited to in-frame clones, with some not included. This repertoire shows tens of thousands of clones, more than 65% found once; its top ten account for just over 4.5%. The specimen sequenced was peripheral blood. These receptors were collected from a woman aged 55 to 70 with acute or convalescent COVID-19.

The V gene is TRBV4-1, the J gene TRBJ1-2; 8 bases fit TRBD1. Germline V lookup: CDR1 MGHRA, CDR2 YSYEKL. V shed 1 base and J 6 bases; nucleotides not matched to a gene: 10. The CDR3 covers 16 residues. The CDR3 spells CASSQGLAGGRNGYTF. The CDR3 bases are TGCGCCAGCAGCCAAGGGTTGGCAGGGGGCAGAAATGGCTACACCTTC.

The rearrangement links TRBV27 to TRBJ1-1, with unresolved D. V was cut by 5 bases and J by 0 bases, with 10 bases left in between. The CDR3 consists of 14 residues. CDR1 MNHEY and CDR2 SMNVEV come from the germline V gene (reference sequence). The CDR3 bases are TGTGCCAGCAGTGTGGGGAGAATGAACACTGAAGCTTTCTTT. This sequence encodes CASSVGRMNTEAFF.

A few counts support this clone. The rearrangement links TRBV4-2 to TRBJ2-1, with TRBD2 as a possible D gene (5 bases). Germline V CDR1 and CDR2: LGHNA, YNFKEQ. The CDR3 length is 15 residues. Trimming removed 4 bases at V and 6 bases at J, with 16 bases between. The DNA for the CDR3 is TGTGCCAGCAGCCGGCGCCTAGCAGATGGCAATGAGCAGTTCTTC. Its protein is CASSRRLADGNEQFF.

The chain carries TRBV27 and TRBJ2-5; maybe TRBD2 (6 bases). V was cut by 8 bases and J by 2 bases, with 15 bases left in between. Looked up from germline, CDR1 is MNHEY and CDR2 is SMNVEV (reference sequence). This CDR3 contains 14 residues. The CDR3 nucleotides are TGTGCCAGCGGGAGGCAGGCAGGTCAAGAGACCCAGTACTTC. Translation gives CASGRQAGQETQYF.

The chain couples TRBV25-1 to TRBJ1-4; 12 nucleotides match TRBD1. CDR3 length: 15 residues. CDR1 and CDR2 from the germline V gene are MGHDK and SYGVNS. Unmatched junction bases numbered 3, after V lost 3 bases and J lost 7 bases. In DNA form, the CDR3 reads TGTGCCAGCAGTGAGGGACAGGGGGCAGTTGAAAAACTGTTTTTT. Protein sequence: CASSEGQGAVEKLFF.

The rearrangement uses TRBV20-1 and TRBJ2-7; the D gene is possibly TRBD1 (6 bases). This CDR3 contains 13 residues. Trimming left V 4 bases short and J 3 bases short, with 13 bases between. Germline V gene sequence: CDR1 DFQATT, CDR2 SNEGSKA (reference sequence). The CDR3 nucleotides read TGCAGTGCTATTGACAGGCGATTCTACGAGCAGTACTTC. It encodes CSAIDRRFYEQYF.

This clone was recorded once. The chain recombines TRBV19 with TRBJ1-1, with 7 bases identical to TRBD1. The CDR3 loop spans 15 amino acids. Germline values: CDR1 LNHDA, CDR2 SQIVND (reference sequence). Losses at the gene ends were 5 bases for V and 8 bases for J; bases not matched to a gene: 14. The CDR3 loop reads CASSPSLRTGEEAFF. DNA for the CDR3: TGTGCCAGTAGTCCCAGTCTTCGGACAGGCGAGGAAGCTTTCTTT.

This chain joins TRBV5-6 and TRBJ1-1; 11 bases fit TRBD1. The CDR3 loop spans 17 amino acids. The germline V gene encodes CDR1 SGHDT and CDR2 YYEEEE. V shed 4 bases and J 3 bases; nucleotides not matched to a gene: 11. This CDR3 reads CASSGGRDRGMHTEAFF. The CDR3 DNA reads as TGTGCCAGCAGCGGCGGCCGGGACAGGGGGATGCACACTGAAGCTTTCTTT.

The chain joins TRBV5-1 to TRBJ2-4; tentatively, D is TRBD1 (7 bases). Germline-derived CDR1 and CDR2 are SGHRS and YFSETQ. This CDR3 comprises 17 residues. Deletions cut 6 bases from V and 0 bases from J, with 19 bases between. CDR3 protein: CASMIGGTALAKNIQYF. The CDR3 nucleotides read TGCGCCAGCATGATCGGCGGGACAGCCTTAGCCAAAAACATTCAGTACTTC.

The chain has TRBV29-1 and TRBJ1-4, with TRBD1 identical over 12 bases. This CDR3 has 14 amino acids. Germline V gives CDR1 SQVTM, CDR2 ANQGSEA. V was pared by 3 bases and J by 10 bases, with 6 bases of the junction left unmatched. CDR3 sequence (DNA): TGCAGCGTTGACACGGGGACAGGGGGCAGAAAACTGTTTTTT. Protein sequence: CSVDTGTGGRKLFF.

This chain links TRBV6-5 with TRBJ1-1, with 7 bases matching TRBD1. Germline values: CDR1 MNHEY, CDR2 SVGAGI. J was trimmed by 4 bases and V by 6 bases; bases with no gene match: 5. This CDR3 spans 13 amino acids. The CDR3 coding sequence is TGTGCCAGCAGCAAACAGGGGAGCACTGAAGCTTTCTTT. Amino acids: CASSKQGSTEAFF.

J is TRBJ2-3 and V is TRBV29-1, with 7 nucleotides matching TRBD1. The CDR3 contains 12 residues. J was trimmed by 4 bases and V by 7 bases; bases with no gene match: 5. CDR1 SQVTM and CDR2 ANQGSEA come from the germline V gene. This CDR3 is CSAGQPPDTQYF. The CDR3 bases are TGCAGCGCGGGACAGCCCCCAGATACGCAGTATTTT.

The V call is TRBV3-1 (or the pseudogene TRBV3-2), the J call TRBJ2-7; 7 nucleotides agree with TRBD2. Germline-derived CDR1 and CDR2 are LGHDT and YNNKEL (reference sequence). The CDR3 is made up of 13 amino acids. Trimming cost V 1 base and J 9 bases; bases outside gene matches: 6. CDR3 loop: CASSQGGGNGQYF. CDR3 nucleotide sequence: TGTGCCAGCAGCCAAGGGGGGGGAAATGGGCAGTACTTC.

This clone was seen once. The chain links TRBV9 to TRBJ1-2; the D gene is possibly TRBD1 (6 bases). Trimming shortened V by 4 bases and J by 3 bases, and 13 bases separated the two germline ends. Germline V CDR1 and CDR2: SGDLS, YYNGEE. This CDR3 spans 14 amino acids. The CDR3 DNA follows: TGTGCCAGCAGCCCAATGACAGGCTACTATGGCTACACCTTC. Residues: CASSPMTGYYGYTF.

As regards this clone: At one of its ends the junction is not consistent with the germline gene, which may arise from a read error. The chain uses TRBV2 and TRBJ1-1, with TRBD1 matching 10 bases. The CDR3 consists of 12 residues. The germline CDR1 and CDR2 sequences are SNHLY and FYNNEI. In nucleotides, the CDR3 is TGTGCCAGCAGCGACAGGGGGCGGCTCGCTCTCTTT. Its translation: CASSDRGRLALF.

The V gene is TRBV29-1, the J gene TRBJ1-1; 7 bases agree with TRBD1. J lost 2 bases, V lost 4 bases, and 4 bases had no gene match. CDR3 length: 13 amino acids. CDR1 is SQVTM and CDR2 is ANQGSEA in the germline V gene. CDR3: CSVGGGFNTEAFF. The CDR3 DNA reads TGCAGCGTTGGAGGGGGCTTCAACACTGAAGCTTTCTTT.

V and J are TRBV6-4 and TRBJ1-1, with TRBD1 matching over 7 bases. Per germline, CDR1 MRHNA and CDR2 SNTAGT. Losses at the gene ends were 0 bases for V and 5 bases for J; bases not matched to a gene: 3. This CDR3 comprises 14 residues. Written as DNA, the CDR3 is TGTGCCAGCAGTGACTCCTTACAGGGGACTGAAGCTTTCTTT. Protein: CASSDSLQGTEAFF.

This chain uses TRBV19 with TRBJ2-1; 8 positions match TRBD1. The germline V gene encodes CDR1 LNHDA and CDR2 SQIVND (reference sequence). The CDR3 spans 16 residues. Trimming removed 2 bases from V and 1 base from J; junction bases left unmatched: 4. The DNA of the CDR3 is TGTGCCAGTAGTATACCAGGGGGCCTATCCTACAATGAGCAGTTCTTC. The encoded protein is CASSIPGGLSYNEQFF. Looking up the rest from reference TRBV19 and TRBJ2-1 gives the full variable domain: DGGITQSPKYLFRKEGQNVTLSCEQNLNHDAMYWYRQDPGQGLRLIYYSQIVNDFQKGDIAEGYSVSREKKESFPLTVTSAQKNPTAFYLCASSIPGGLSYNEQFFGPGTRLTVL.